This T cell receptor (beta chain) stems from a study of T cells expressing NK-cell markers (dated by TCRdb to 2018 to 2021). In the study overall: TCR beta-chain repertoires were profiled in sorted CD3+CD56+NKG2C+, CD3+CD56+NKG2C- and CD3+CD56-NKG2C+ T-cell subsets from several donors. Seven of the eight sequenced donors were HCMV-seropositive and one was HCMV-seronegative. Randomly selected healthy volunteers, three men and five women, were used as the eight sequenced donors. Sequencing of the libraries produced 2 x 150 bp reads on Illumina HiSeq 2000/2500, MiSeq or NextSeq. Here is what the overall study found, with its caveats: It remained unclear whether the expanded NKG2C-expressing T cell clones were specific for HCMV antigens. Those dominant clonotypes were again the most abundant among CD3+CD56-NKG2C+ cells in several donors, at roughly 25-65%. In roughly 6 donors, the dominant CD3+CD56+NKG2C+ clonotypes were among the top 10 CD8+ clonotypes and accounted for about 1.0-7.5% of CD8+ T cells.

HCMV-specific IgG was detected in serum with a commercial ELISA kit to determine HCMV serostatus. Ficoll density gradient centrifugation was used to isolate peripheral blood mononuclear cells from blood. The listed sequencing device is Illumina HiSeq 2000. 5'RACE template switching, by which a universal primer site and unique molecular identifiers were added, was used to make TCR beta cDNA libraries. cDNA synthesis was primed from the TCR beta constant segment and was followed by two successive PCR amplification steps. Per the original workflow: MIGEC was used to demultiplex reads and group reads by UMI, and MiTCR was used to assemble and quantify clonotypes. To exclude erroneous sequences, any TCR cDNA sequence not supported by at least two reads was discarded. The tcR package was used for downstream repertoire analysis, and clonotypes were matched across fractions by CDR3 nucleotide sequence plus V segment. VDJmatch was used to annotate antigen specificity against VDJdb, with one amino acid substitution in CDR3 permitted. TCRdb reprocessed the reads; each CDR3 protein sequence makes one entry, and DNA is unavailable. The V and J calls follow TCRdb's processing rather than the paper's. The sample's table covers 250,000 to 300,000 distinct CDR3 sequences. Under 0.5% of the sample is in the top ten clones.

The CDR3 runs 18 amino acids, cysteine and phenylalanine included. No DNA sequence is on record. CDR1 and CDR2, per the germline V gene (reference sequence), are GTSNPN and SVGIG. Points on this clonotype: There is no known antigen for this receptor.

What was sequenced was blood T cells: a sorted CD56 or NKG2C T cell subset, CD4+ or CD8+ T cells, or bulk PBMC T cells (not recorded which). This clonotype was sampled from a man between 18 and 29 years old in good health. Donor details come from another sample of the same person, matched by shared clones. The rearrangement combines TRBV30 with TRBJ2-1; TCRdb indicates TRBD2, and absent DNA this call remains unverified. The CDR3 protein sequence reads: CAWSGISGRTSSYNEQFF.